This TCR beta chain came from a study of neoadjuvant anti-PD-1 for oral cavity cancer. Background on the study: Patients without progression got a fourth dose around day 43.

Most tumor samples had roughly 5 ug input DNA in two replicates. TCRdb keeps only in-frame clones here, not all; method: immunoSEQ multiplex PCR. Among tens of thousands of clones, more than 20% were seen once, and the ten largest hold around 16%. Time point: after neoadjuvant nivolumab, at surgical resection. Patients had HPV-negative, locally advanced oral cavity squamous cell carcinoma. This clone was picked up many times. The antigen remains unidentified. Germline CDR1 is SGHTA and CDR2 is FQGTGA. V lost 5 bases and J 2 bases, leaving 14 bases between the germline ends. CDR3 length equals 15 residues. Notes on the study in general: Treg/Th17 ratio rose with pretreatment blood and fell with post-treatment tumor TCRbeta clonality.

This receptor was obtained from a person between 40 and 85 years old with oral cavity squamous cell carcinoma. The specimen comprised tumor tissue, sampled after nivolumab (anti-PD-1) treatment. The gene calls are TRBV7-3 and TRBJ2-3; TRBD1 is a possible D gene (6 bases). The DNA of the CDR3 is TGTGCCAGCAGCGCAGGCTGGGGGCCCACAGATACGCAGTATTTT. Translated, it gives CASSAGWGPTDTQYF.